This T cell receptor beta chain emerged from a study of beta chain features in type 1 diabetes. Study results and limitations: Whatever favoring of shorter templates PCR might show would apply equally to patients and controls.

Trimming took 5 bases from V and 7 from J, leaving 15 bases between them. CDR1 and CDR2 from the germline V gene are GTSNPN and SVGIG (reference sequence). CDR3 length equals 13 residues. In regard to this clone: The antigen remains undetermined.

Expressed TCRB transcripts were sequenced because the isolated RNA had all been reverse transcribed beforehand. Here immunoSEQ multiplex PCR was the method, and the copy in TCRdb shows in-frame clones only, minus some. The sample records approximately 470,000 clones, approximately 28% being singletons. The sequence came from a man between 18 and 35 years old in good health. The gene calls are TRBV30 and TRBJ2-1, with D tentatively TRBD2 (6 bases). The specimen was naive CD4+ T cells from blood. The CDR3 spells CAWWVTSLNEQFF. CDR3 bases: TGTGCCTGGTGGGTGACTAGTCTTAATGAGCAGTTCTTC.